This T cell receptor beta chain was identified during a study of blood T cell repertoires in COVID-19. The wider study: From T cells, B-cell-depleted T cells, or PBMCs came the material, which was cDNA or gDNA.

Trimming cost V 6 bases and J 6 bases, with 10 bases left between them. The CDR3 extends over 12 amino acids. Per the germline V gene, CDR1 is MNHEY and CDR2 is SMNVEV (reference sequence). In the study's own analysis: Estimation of nucleated cell counts was performed using reference gene primer amplification. Profiling relied on immunoSEQ multiplex PCR, and the TCRdb table lists in-frame clones only, not all of them. V and J calls and clone size are copied from that table; D and trimming were computed from the DNA. The sample includes approximately 150,000 clones, approximately 80% of them seen just once.

The source of this sequence is a human donor in a cohort sampled during active COVID-19. J is TRBJ2-3 and V is TRBV27, with no clear D. Source material: peripheral blood. The CDR3 here is CASSHGWDTQYF. The CDR3 DNA reads as TGTGCCAGCAGCCACGGGTGGGATACGCAGTATTTT.